The sequence of this TCR beta chain was determined in a study of CD8 T cells in ankylosing spondylitis (dated 2017 in TCRdb). About the investigation overall: The study set out to find disease-linked TCR variants by profiling T cell receptor beta repertoires in ankylosing spondylitis patients and healthy donors. The full study cohort comprised 20 to 30 ankylosing spondylitis patients and 110 or so healthy donors. Samples of peripheral blood were taken, and for ankylosing spondylitis patients, synovial fluid was collected as well.

Data came from an Illumina HiSeq 2500. Quantitative 5'-RACE with molecular barcodes was used to prepare TCR beta libraries. Per the source publication's procedure: To identify disease-linked TCR variants, a new computational method was used, one built on a probabilistic model of VDJ rearrangement. The public reads were run again by TCRdb, first through fastp at Q25 and then through MiXCR, and only productive beta chains were kept. Every CDR3 protein is listed once, alongside the most common genes and DNA of its rows. The V and J calls come from TCRdb's annotation, not from the publication. The sample table holds 200,000 to 250,000 distinct CDR3 sequences, of which 25% to 30% were seen once. The ten largest make up under 7% of the sample. This clonotype was seen ten or more times. Its cognate antigen has yet to be identified. No base qualities exist here, and no much larger clone lies one base off it.

Results the study describes overall, beyond this receptor: The disease-linked clones showed a CD8+ phenotype and occurred at relatively low frequencies in peripheral blood. Some motif variants had previously been reported in the synovial fluid and blood of reactive arthritis patients, which suggests shared mechanisms of disease initiation. According to the report, matched synovial fluid samples from ankylosing spondylitis patients were significantly enriched for the disease-linked clones. A TCR beta motif of roughly 8 highly homologous amino acid variants appeared characteristic of blood from ankylosing spondylitis patients.

The CDR3, from cysteine to phenylalanine, totals 14 residues. Only the CDR3 DNA stays, 42 bases, in frame from base 1. V lost 3 bases and J lost 0 bases; the stretch between them is 10 bases long. The germline V gene (reference sequence) sets CDR1 to DFQATT and CDR2 to SNEGSKA. The sequence came from a male donor with ankylosing spondylitis or in good health (not recorded which). The chain employs TRBV20-1 and TRBJ2-3, with TRBD2 as a weak D call on 6 bases. The source material was blood, either unsorted or a sorted T cell fraction (not recorded which). The bases read TGCAGTGCTAGTGGGAGGCTTAGCACAGATACGCAGTATTTT. Translated, this is CSASGRLSTDTQYF.